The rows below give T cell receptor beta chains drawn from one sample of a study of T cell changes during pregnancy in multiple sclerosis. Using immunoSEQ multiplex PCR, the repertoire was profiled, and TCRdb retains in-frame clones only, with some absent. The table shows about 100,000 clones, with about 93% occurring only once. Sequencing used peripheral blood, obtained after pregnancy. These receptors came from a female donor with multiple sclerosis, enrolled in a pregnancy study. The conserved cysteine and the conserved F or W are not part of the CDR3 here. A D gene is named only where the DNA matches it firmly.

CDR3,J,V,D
ASSNPLQSQETQY,TRBJ2-5,TRBV6-1,.
ASSSPGQGSDGYT,TRBJ1-2,TRBV27,.
ASSALSGSYRELF,TRBJ2-2,TRBV5-6,.
ASSADRAYEQY,TRBJ2-7,TRBV6-1,TRBD1
ASSRTGGVEGYT,TRBJ1-2,TRBV9,.
ASSQSRGSYEQY,TRBJ2-7,TRBV4-1,.
ASRTRGTGLNEQF,TRBJ2-1,TRBV6-5,TRBD1
ASSELTGIYNEQF,TRBJ2-1,TRBV7-9,TRBD1
ASSLGTTGNEKLF,TRBJ1-4,TRBV7-2,.
SVEEGRSYGYT,TRBJ1-2,TRBV29-1,.
SVGESGSKSNEQF,TRBJ2-1,TRBV29-1,TRBD2
ASSSGTVGSPLH,TRBJ1-6,TRBV6-5,TRBD1
ASSTLAGAGTGELF,TRBJ2-2,TRBV5-1,TRBD2
ASSRTSGKQF,TRBJ2-1,TRBV25-1,TRBD2
ASSYGQLYEQY,TRBJ2-7,TRBV27,.
ASSLSGGNEQF,TRBJ2-1,TRBV27,TRBD2
ASSWDRGPVSEQF,TRBJ2-1,TRBV5-1,TRBD1
ASSVAISGRADETQY,TRBJ2-5,TRBV9,TRBD2
ASSPTSGSGNEQF,TRBJ2-1,TRBV5-1,TRBD2
ASSLIQAGANVLT,TRBJ2-6,TRBV19,.
ASKSGGRPDTQY,TRBJ2-3,TRBV19,TRBD2
AISDPPVTEAF,TRBJ1-1,TRBV10-3,.